These T cell receptor beta chains were read from a single sample in a study of cytomegalovirus exposure and HLA in healthy donors. Sequencing was performed with immunoSEQ multiplex PCR; in TCRdb, only in-frame clones are kept and a portion is missing. This table holds fewer than 250,000 clones, roughly four fifths found once. Sequencing was done on a sample of PBMCs. The receptors originated from a woman aged 30 to 39 in good health and CMV-seropositive. CDR3s include the opening cysteine and the closing phenylalanine or tryptophan. The order of the fields is CDR3 DNA, CDR3 protein, J gene, D gene, clone size, V gene. D genes are given only for firm matches. A row's size may be missing; if present it is once, few, many or a size class.

TGTGCCAGCAGCTTAACGGGTATAGGGGGCGAAGATACGCAGTATTTT,CASSLTGIGGEDTQYF,TRBJ2-3,TRBD1,NA,TRBV7-9
TGTGTTTTCAAGCAGAAGGCGGCATACGAGCAGTACTTC,CVFKQKAAYEQYF,TRBJ2-7,NA,NA,TRBV15
TGCGCCAGCAGCGGGGGGGATTCCTACAATGAGCAGTTCTTC,CASSGGDSYNEQFF,TRBJ2-1,TRBD2,NA,TRBV5-1
TGTGCCAGCAGTTTGCGGGGTATACGACAGCCCCAGCATTTT,CASSLRGIRQPQHF,TRBJ1-5,NA,NA,TRBV27
TGTGCCAGCAGTTACGGGGGGGTAGGCTACGAGCAGTACTTC,CASSYGGVGYEQYF,TRBJ2-7,TRBD2,once,TRBV2
TGTGCCAGCAGCGTAGAAGAGCGGCATGAGCAGTTCTTC,CASSVEERHEQFF,TRBJ2-1,NA,once,TRBV9
TGTGCCAGCAGCTTAGGGGGCGGTAAGACCCAGTACTTC,CASSLGGGKTQYF,TRBJ2-5,TRBD1,NA,TRBV5-4
TGCGCCAGCAGCCTATCGACAGCTGACTCTGGAAACACCATATATTTT,CASSLSTADSGNTIYF,TRBJ1-3,NA,NA,TRBV5-1
TGTGCCAGCAGTTTATCCAGACTACACTACGAGCAGTACTTC,CASSLSRLHYEQYF,TRBJ2-7,NA,NA,TRBV27
TGTGCCAGCAGCGTAGATTGGGAGGGCACAGATACGCAGTATTTT,CASSVDWEGTDTQYF,TRBJ2-3,NA,NA,TRBV9
TGTGCCAGCAGCTTGCCGACGGACAGGGATCTCTATGGCTACACCTTC,CASSLPTDRDLYGYTF,TRBJ1-2,TRBD1,few,TRBV5-6
TGTGCCAGCGAGGTCGACGGCTACTACGAGCAGTACTTC,CASEVDGYYEQYF,TRBJ2-7,NA,NA,TRBV7-9
TGTGCCAGCAGAGCGGGGGGCGTCTGGGAGCAGTACTTC,CASRAGGVWEQYF,TRBJ2-7,TRBD2,NA,TRBV11-2
TGTGCCAGCAGCTTGGGCTGGGGGCCTAGCTCCTATAATTCACCCCTCCACTTT,CASSLGWGPSSYNSPLHF,TRBJ1-6,NA,once,TRBV5-6
TGTGCCAGCAGTTACAGCTATGGCTACACCTTC,CASSYSYGYTF,TRBJ1-2,NA,NA,TRBV28
TGCGCCAGCAGCCCGGGACTAGCGGGAGTGGGCACCGGGGAGCTGTTTTTT,CASSPGLAGVGTGELFF,TRBJ2-2,TRBD2,NA,TRBV4-1
TGTGCCAGCAGCGACGGACAGGGTGGCGAGCAGTACTTC,CASSDGQGGEQYF,TRBJ2-7,TRBD1,NA,TRBV6-1
TGTGCCAGCAGTTCTCCGGGACAGGGATATTCACCCCTCCACTTT,CASSSPGQGYSPLHF,TRBJ1-6,TRBD1,NA,TRBV6-5
TGCAGCGTTGTGGACAGGGGCGCCGATTATAGCAATCAGCCCCAGCATTTT,CSVVDRGADYSNQPQHF,TRBJ1-5,TRBD1,NA,TRBV29-1
TGTGCCAGCAGCGCGACAGGGAACACTGAAGCTTTCTTT,CASSATGNTEAFF,TRBJ1-1,NA,once,TRBV9